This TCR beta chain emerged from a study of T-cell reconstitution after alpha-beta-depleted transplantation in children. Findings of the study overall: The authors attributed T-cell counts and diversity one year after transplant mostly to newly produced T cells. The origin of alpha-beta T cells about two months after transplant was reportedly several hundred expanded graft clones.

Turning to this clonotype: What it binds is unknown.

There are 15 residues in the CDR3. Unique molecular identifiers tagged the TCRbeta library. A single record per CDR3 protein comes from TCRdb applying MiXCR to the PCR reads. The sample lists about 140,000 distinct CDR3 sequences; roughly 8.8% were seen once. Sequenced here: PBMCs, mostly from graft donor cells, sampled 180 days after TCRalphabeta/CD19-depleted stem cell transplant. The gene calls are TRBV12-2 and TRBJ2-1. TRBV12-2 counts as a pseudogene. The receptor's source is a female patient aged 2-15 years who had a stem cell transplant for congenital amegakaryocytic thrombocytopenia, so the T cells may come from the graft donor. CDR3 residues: CASRLARAAYNEQFF. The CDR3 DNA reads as TGTGCAAGTCGCTTGGCCAGGGCTGCCTACAATGAGCAGTTCTTC.